This is a list of T cell receptor beta chains from one sample in a study of shared clonotypes between healthy human individuals. Some clones are missing from TCRdb's copy, which holds only in-frame ones; the method was immunoSEQ multiplex PCR. This repertoire shows some 2 million clones, approximately 94% found once; its top ten account for 0.9% to 1.4%. Sequenced input: naive CD8+ T cells sorted from blood. These receptors were obtained from a man aged 18 to 30 in good health. Each CDR3 is given with its conserved first and last residue. D genes are given only for firm matches. Expanded clones are given a class, and other clones once, few, many or no size at all.

CDR3aa | CDR3nt | j_gene | v_gene | d_gene | abundance
CASTAAGQGDQPQHF | TGTGCCAGCACTGCGGCTGGGCAGGGTGATCAGCCCCAGCATTTT | TRBJ1-5 | TRBV13 | NA | NA
CASASLEFYEQYF | TGTGCCAGCGCATCTCTGGAATTTTACGAGCAGTACTTC | TRBJ2-7 | TRBV27 | NA | NA
CAWSGVSGNTIYF | TGTGCCTGGAGTGGGGTTTCTGGAAACACCATATATTTT | TRBJ1-3 | TRBV30 | NA | NA
CASSNEANTEAFF | TGTGCCAGCAGTAACGAGGCGAACACTGAAGCTTTCTTT | TRBJ1-1 | TRBV28 | NA | NA
CASSLVGGLEGYGYTF | TGTGCCAGCAGCTTAGTCGGGGGCCTGGAGGGGTATGGCTACACCTTC | TRBJ1-2 | TRBV11-2 | NA | NA
CATSRGTGTDTQYF | TGTGCCACCAGCAGAGGGACAGGCACAGATACGCAGTATTTT | TRBJ2-3 | TRBV15 | NA | NA
CASSVEGTNTEAFF | TGTGCCAGCAGCGTAGAGGGGACGAACACTGAAGCTTTCTTT | TRBJ1-1 | TRBV9 | NA | NA
CASTLTEGGLMETQYF | TGTGCCAGCACCTTGACCGAGGGGGGCTTGATGGAGACCCAGTACTTC | TRBJ2-5 | TRBV6-6 | NA | NA
CASSFAGVDATGELFF | TGTGCCAGCAGCTTTGCGGGGGTCGATGCCACCGGGGAGCTGTTTTTT | TRBJ2-2 | TRBV7-9 | TRBD2 | NA
CASSRPGTGVEQYF | TGTGCCAGCAGCCGTCCCGGGACAGGGGTCGAGCAGTACTTC | TRBJ2-7 | TRBV11-2 | TRBD1 | NA
CASILGGELFF | TGCGCCAGCATTCTCGGCGGGGAGCTGTTTTTT | TRBJ2-2 | TRBV5-1 | NA | many
CASSGYRGNYEQYF | TGTGCCAGCAGTGGGTACAGGGGCAACTACGAGCAGTACTTC | TRBJ2-7 | TRBV27 | TRBD1 | NA
CASSLLQGSYEQYF | TGTGCCAGCAGTTTACTTCAGGGGTCCTACGAGCAGTACTTC | TRBJ2-7 | TRBV27 | NA | NA
CAVIGTGNTIYF | TGTGCCGTCATCGGGACTGGAAACACCATATATTTT | TRBJ1-3 | TRBV10-3 | NA | NA
CASTPSGKETQYF | TGTGCCAGCACCCCTAGCGGGAAAGAGACCCAGTACTTC | TRBJ2-5 | TRBV27 | TRBD2 | NA
CASSILGPIDQPQHF | TGTGCCAGTAGTATACTGGGCCCTATAGATCAGCCCCAGCATTTT | TRBJ1-5 | TRBV19 | NA | NA
CASSQLLGETQYF | TGCGCCAGCAGCCAATTATTAGGGGAGACCCAGTACTTC | TRBJ2-5 | TRBV4-3 | NA | NA
CASSYTDRGDEQYF | TGTGCCAGCAGTTACACGGACCGAGGGGACGAGCAGTACTTC | TRBJ2-7 | TRBV6-5 | NA | NA
CALRPIGVNTEAFF | TGTGCCTTACGGCCCATAGGGGTGAACACTGAAGCTTTCTTT | TRBJ1-1 | TRBV28 | NA | NA
CAWSVVRTSGNGELFF | TGTGCCTGGAGTGTTGTCCGGACTAGCGGAAACGGGGAGCTGTTTTTT | TRBJ2-2 | TRBV30 | TRBD2 | NA
CASSIAGTVETQYF | TGTGCCAGTAGTATAGCGGGGACAGTAGAGACCCAGTACTTC | TRBJ2-5 | TRBV19 | TRBD1 | NA
CASSATGGNYGYTF | TGTGCCAGTAGTGCGACAGGGGGCAACTATGGCTACACCTTC | TRBJ1-2 | TRBV19 | TRBD1 | NA
CASSKPEGRGGYF | TGTGCCAGCAGCAAACCAGAGGGGCGTGGGGGATATTTT | TRBJ2-3 | TRBV7-2 | NA | NA
CASSEGQAVTYEQYF | TGTGCCAGCAGTGAAGGACAGGCCGTAACCTACGAGCAGTACTTC | TRBJ2-7 | TRBV2 | NA | NA
CASRLATNEKLFF | TGTGCCAGCAGACTTGCAACTAATGAAAAACTGTTTTTT | TRBJ1-4 | TRBV7-9 | NA | NA
CASSALTGRDSSGYTF | TGTGCCAGCAGTGCCCTGACCGGGAGAGATTCCTCTGGCTACACCTTC | TRBJ1-2 | TRBV6-1 | NA | NA